The clone carrying this TCR beta chain was counted a few times. Its antigen is undetermined. This record belongs to a study of human T cells and chemical hapten exposure. Study-level points and caveats: Following DPC sensitization, TCRs present above 1 in 1000 frequency showed no change.

Time point: healthy volunteer bleed at 6 weeks. It was unfractionated whole blood from which total RNA was extracted. Using its own MiXCR run on the RACE reads, TCRdb lists one record per CDR3 protein. The profile covers 55,000 to 75,000 distinct CDR3 sequences, with approximately 6.1% appearing a single time and around 3.4% taken by the ten largest. The germline V and J ends were trimmed by 4 bases and 3 bases, with 7 bases remaining between them. Germline assignment: CDR1 LGHDT and CDR2 YNNKEL (reference sequence). The CDR3 is 12 residues long. Specimen: whole blood. The V and J genes are TRBV3-1 and TRBJ2-7; no definite D call. This clonotype was obtained from a female donor in good health. Some clones in this sample may be carry-over from other donors' samples. The CDR3 sequence: CASSLNYYEQYF. CDR3 nucleotide sequence: TGTGCCAGCAGCCTAAATTACTACGAGCAGTACTTC.